This TCR beta chain is from a study of CD8 T cells in Susac syndrome. CDR1 and CDR2 from the germline V gene are SGHNT and YENEEA. The ends were cut back, 0 bases at V and 1 base at J, with 7 bases in the middle. CDR3 size: 14 residues. After extraction with the RNeasy kit, 0.5 to 1 ug of the RNA was reverse transcribed using random hexamers. With immunoSEQ multiplex PCR, TCR beta CDR3 was amplified across 54 Vbeta and 13 Jbeta. TCRdb reanalysed the immunoSEQ multiplex PCR reads using MiXCR and keeps one entry per CDR3 protein. The data contain 200,000 or so distinct CDR3 sequences, 90% to 95% of them seen just once; the ten biggest clones take up 0.085% to 0.095%.

This rearrangement joins TRBV11-3 to TRBJ2-7; D gene uncertain. The sequence was obtained from a human donor with multiple sclerosis. Sequenced input: CD4+ T cells from PBMCs. As DNA, the CDR3 is TGTGCCAGCAGCTTAGAGCACGGTTCCTACGAGCAGTACTTC. Its translation: CASSLEHGSYEQYF. The whole variable domain, remainder taken from reference TRBV11-3 and TRBJ2-7, is EAGVVQSPRYKIIEKKQPVAFWCNPISGHNTLYWYLQNLGQGPELLIRYENEEAVDDSQLPKDRFSAERLKGVDSTLKIQPAELGDSAVYLCASSLEHGSYEQYFGPGTRLTVT.